The clone carrying this T cell receptor beta chain was seen once. The record originates from a study of cytomegalovirus exposure and HLA in healthy donors. In germline, CDR1 is LGHNA, CDR2 YSLEER. This CDR3 has 15 residues. V lost 4 bases and J lost 5, with 14 bases in between. Vbeta (60) and Jbeta (13) primers were used in the PCR. Generated by immunoSEQ multiplex PCR, the TCRdb table keeps only in-frame clones and is missing some. The sample shows 160,000 or so clones, about 80% of them seen only once. This TCR derives from a man aged 25 to 40 in good health and CMV-seronegative. The chain links TRBV4-3 to TRBJ1-4; possibly TRBD1 for D (6 bases). Material: PBMCs. This chain's CDR3 is CASSPGGQRNEKLFF. DNA for the CDR3: TGCGCCAGCAGCCCAGGCGGACAGCGAAATGAAAAACTGTTTTTT.